This T cell receptor (beta chain) appears in the sequencing data of a study of T cell repertoires in cytomegalovirus infection. Overall study: Both CMV infection and a matching HLA type were indicated by public TCR beta signatures.

This clonotype came up a few times. TCRdb re-called the reads through MiXCR, storing one row per CDR3 protein. In the table there are about 740,000 distinct CDR3 sequences, 35% to 45% of which are singletons. CDR1 and CDR2 from the germline V gene are LGHDT and YNNKEL (reference sequence). The CDR3 totals 13 residues. V lost 2 bases and J lost 6, with 8 bases in between. This receptor was identified in a human donor in good health (CMV status not recorded). Some clones in this sample may be carry-over from other donors' samples. The specimen sequenced was PBMCs. The chain is built from TRBV3-1 and TRBJ2-1; D unresolved. CDR3 in DNA: TGTGCCAGCAGCCAAAATGGTCCCAATGAGCAGTTCTTC. Protein sequence: CASSQNGPNEQFF.